A selection of T cell receptor beta chains follows, all from one sample in a study of blood T cells in healthy people across ages. TCRdb redid the calling of the 5' RACE reads with MiXCR, one entry per CDR3 protein. The sample lists over 950,000 distinct CDR3 sequences; 35% to 40% were seen once. Sequences were obtained from blood. All receptors come from a man aged 18 to 35 in good health. Both conserved end residues are part of each CDR3. Fields, in order: CDR3 DNA, CDR3 protein, D gene, J gene, V gene, clone size. The D gene is left open where the match is weak. Size tells how often a clone was seen (once, few, many) or the class of an expanded clone, and some rows leave it out.

CDR3nt: TGCAGTGCTAGAGATTACCTACGGCAAACTTACAATGAGCAGTACTTC; CDR3aa: CSARDYLRQTYNEQYF; d_gene: NA; j_gene: TRBJ2-7; v_gene: TRBV20-1; abundance: few
CDR3nt: TGTGCCAGCAGCCAAGCCCGGGACAGTCACCGCTACGAGCAGTACTTC; CDR3aa: CASSQARDSHRYEQYF; d_gene: TRBD1; j_gene: TRBJ2-7; v_gene: TRBV3-1; abundance: NA
CDR3nt: TGCAGTGCTAGATCACCCCCGGAAGCCCTCGGTACCAAACTGTTTTTT; CDR3aa: CSARSPPEALGTKLFF; d_gene: NA; j_gene: TRBJ1-4; v_gene: TRBV20-1; abundance: many
CDR3nt: TGCAGCGTTGCCCAGTCCTACGAGCAGTACTTC; CDR3aa: CSVAQSYEQYF; d_gene: NA; j_gene: TRBJ2-7; v_gene: TRBV29-1; abundance: few
CDR3nt: TGCGCCAGCAGCCATAAGTCTCCCGATACGCAGTATTTT; CDR3aa: CASSHKSPDTQYF; d_gene: NA; j_gene: TRBJ2-3; v_gene: TRBV5-1; abundance: NA
CDR3nt: TGTGCCGCCAGTGACCCCGACTCTGCCTTGAATGAGCAGTTCTTC; CDR3aa: CAASDPDSALNEQFF; d_gene: NA; j_gene: TRBJ2-1; v_gene: TRBV24-1; abundance: NA
CDR3nt: TGTGCCAGCAGTGGACAGGAGGGGGGAGGCAATGAGCAGTTCTTC; CDR3aa: CASSGQEGGGNEQFF; d_gene: NA; j_gene: TRBJ2-1; v_gene: TRBV2; abundance: few
CDR3nt: TGTGCCAGCAGCTTGTTGACCTACAATGAGCAGTTCTTC; CDR3aa: CASSLLTYNEQFF; d_gene: NA; j_gene: TRBJ2-1; v_gene: TRBV5-5; abundance: NA
CDR3nt: TGCGCCAGCAGCCAAGATCAAGTCGCGGGACCTCGATTTAGGAGCTCCTACAATGAGCAGTTCTTC; CDR3aa: CASSQDQVAGPRFRSSYNEQFF; d_gene: NA; j_gene: TRBJ2-1; v_gene: TRBV4-1; abundance: NA
CDR3nt: TGTGCCATCAGCGTAGCGGGACAGGGATACAACTATGGCTACACCTTC; CDR3aa: CAISVAGQGYNYGYTF; d_gene: TRBD1; j_gene: TRBJ1-2; v_gene: TRBV10-3; abundance: few
CDR3nt: TGTGCCAGCAGCCTACGTATTATCGGTCCCGGGGAGCTGTTTTTT; CDR3aa: CASSLRIIGPGELFF; d_gene: NA; j_gene: TRBJ2-2; v_gene: TRBV13; abundance: NA
CDR3nt: TGTGCCAGCAGCTTCCTAGGACTTAGCACAGATACGCAGTATTTT; CDR3aa: CASSFLGLSTDTQYF; d_gene: NA; j_gene: TRBJ2-3; v_gene: TRBV7-2; abundance: NA
CDR3nt: TGTGCCACCAGCATCCTACTGAGACAGAAGGATCAGCCCCAGCATTTT; CDR3aa: CATSILLRQKDQPQHF; d_gene: NA; j_gene: TRBJ1-5; v_gene: TRBV15; abundance: NA
CDR3nt: TGTGCCAGCAGCGCTCTAGAGCGGGGGCAGTATTTT; CDR3aa: CASSALERGQYF; d_gene: TRBD2; j_gene: TRBJ2-3; v_gene: TRBV9; abundance: NA
CDR3nt: TGTGCCAGCTCACCGGGAACGTTAGGAAACATTCAGTACTTC; CDR3aa: CASSPGTLGNIQYF; d_gene: NA; j_gene: TRBJ2-4; v_gene: TRBV18; abundance: NA
CDR3nt: TGTGCCAGCAGATTACTGGGAGAGACCCAGTACTTC; CDR3aa: CASRLLGETQYF; d_gene: NA; j_gene: TRBJ2-5; v_gene: TRBV12-3/TRBV12-4; abundance: NA
CDR3nt: TGTGCCAGCAGTCCCAGCGGGACACCTCGAGAGACCCAGTACTTC; CDR3aa: CASSPSGTPRETQYF; d_gene: NA; j_gene: TRBJ2-5; v_gene: TRBV28; abundance: few
CDR3nt: TGTGCCAGCAGCTTAGACGGGACTCACTATGGCTACACCTTC; CDR3aa: CASSLDGTHYGYTF; d_gene: NA; j_gene: TRBJ1-2; v_gene: TRBV6-1; abundance: NA
CDR3nt: TGTGCCAGCAGTACCGGGACAGGGGAAGTCAATCAGCCCCAGCATTTT; CDR3aa: CASSTGTGEVNQPQHF; d_gene: TRBD1; j_gene: TRBJ1-5; v_gene: TRBV28; abundance: NA
CDR3nt: TGTGCCAGCAGGGTCGACTCCCGGACTGTAAGTGATGAGCAGTTCTTC; CDR3aa: CASRVDSRTVSDEQFF; d_gene: NA; j_gene: TRBJ2-1; v_gene: TRBV2; abundance: NA
CDR3nt: TGTGCCATCAGTGGGCTTACGGGACAGGGAGGACGGGAAAGCACAGATACGCCGTATTTT; CDR3aa: CAISGLTGQGGRESTDTPYF; d_gene: TRBD1; j_gene: TRBJ2-3; v_gene: TRBV10-3; abundance: NA
CDR3nt: TGTGCCAGCACTGTAGGGACCGGGACAGGGAATTTTAATGGCTACACCTTC; CDR3aa: CASTVGTGTGNFNGYTF; d_gene: TRBD1; j_gene: TRBJ1-2; v_gene: TRBV9; abundance: few
CDR3nt: TGTGCCACCAGTGGAGACAGGGGTAATGAGCAGTTCTTC; CDR3aa: CATSGDRGNEQFF; d_gene: TRBD1; j_gene: TRBJ2-1; v_gene: TRBV24-1; abundance: NA
CDR3nt: TGTGCCAGCAGCTTAGATTTTACGGGGTACGAGCAGTACTTC; CDR3aa: CASSLDFTGYEQYF; d_gene: NA; j_gene: TRBJ2-7; v_gene: TRBV11-2; abundance: NA
CDR3nt: TGTGCCAGCAGTTTAAGTTCTGGGGAGGGCACTGAAGCTTTCTTT; CDR3aa: CASSLSSGEGTEAFF; d_gene: NA; j_gene: TRBJ1-1; v_gene: TRBV12-3/TRBV12-4; abundance: NA
CDR3nt: TGTGCCAGCAGTTTTAATCCCGGCCCTTATGGCTACACCTTC; CDR3aa: CASSFNPGPYGYTF; d_gene: NA; j_gene: TRBJ1-2; v_gene: TRBV12-3/TRBV12-4; abundance: few
CDR3nt: TGTGCCAGCAGAGCGCGACTAGCGGGGAAAGATGAGCAGTTCTTC; CDR3aa: CASRARLAGKDEQFF; d_gene: TRBD2; j_gene: TRBJ2-1; v_gene: TRBV6-1; abundance: NA
CDR3nt: TGTGCCAGCAGATCCGGGACAGGGGGCTATGGCTACACCTTC; CDR3aa: CASRSGTGGYGYTF; d_gene: TRBD1; j_gene: TRBJ1-2; v_gene: TRBV28; abundance: few